Shown below are 21 T cell receptor beta chains from a single sample sequenced in a study of cytomegalovirus exposure and HLA in healthy donors. Clones were sequenced by immunoSEQ multiplex PCR, and TCRdb holds only the in-frame ones, with some missing. This table has around 130,000 clones, roughly 86% appearing once. The sample comprised PBMCs. All receptors come from a man aged 25-45 years in good health and CMV-seronegative.

V gene TRBV15 combines with J gene TRBJ1-1; D possibly corresponds to TRBD1 (6 bases). Germline V gives CDR1 LNHNV, CDR2 YYDKDF (reference sequence). Trimming stripped 0 bases from V and 1 base from J, with 12 bases between. The CDR3 is 16 amino acids. The CDR3 sequence: CATSREAGGSNTEAFF. The CDR3 DNA sequence: TGTGCCACCAGCAGAGAAGCGGGGGGCTCGAACACTGAAGCTTTCTTT.

The chain employs TRBV28 and TRBJ1-5; 9 positions match TRBD1. This CDR3 is 18 amino acids long. The germline V gene encodes CDR1 MDHEN and CDR2 SYDVKM. With 7 bases clipped from V and 2 bases from J, the junction kept 15 bases outside the gene matches. This chain's CDR3 is CASTYRTGAGRGNQPQHF. CDR3 DNA: TGTGCCAGCACCTATAGGACAGGGGCTGGACGGGGCAATCAGCCCCAGCATTTT.

The CDR3 loop reads CASSVRPGQGAGYTF. The CDR3 DNA is TGTGCCAGCAGTGTACGACCGGGACAGGGGGCTGGCTACACCTTC. The chain uses TRBV6-1 and TRBJ1-2, with 12 bases matching TRBD1. The CDR3 loop spans 15 amino acids. The V gene end was trimmed by 4 bases and the J gene end by 7 bases; junction bases not matched to a gene: 7. Germline lookup yields CDR1 MNHNS and CDR2 SASEGT.

The rearrangement uses TRBV28 and TRBJ2-5; 10 bases are shared with TRBD2. The CDR3 is 15 amino acids. Unmatched junction bases numbered 9, after V lost 6 bases and J lost 5 bases. Germline V CDR1 and CDR2: MDHEN, SYDVKM. DNA of the CDR3: TGTGCCAGCAGCACCAGCGGGGGGGCCCGGGAGACCCAGTACTTC. It translates to CASSTSGGARETQYF.

The genes are TRBV5-6 and TRBJ1-2; the D gene is possibly TRBD1 (5 bases). V was clipped by 4 bases and J by 5 bases, with 12 bases between them. The germline V gene encodes CDR1 SGHDT and CDR2 YYEEEE. The CDR3 loop spans 13 amino acids. The CDR3: CASSAQGLYGYTF. The CDR3 DNA sequence: TGTGCCAGCAGCGCGCAGGGTTTATATGGCTACACCTTC. The full variable domain, completed using reference TRBV5-6 and TRBJ1-2, is DAGVTQSPTHLIKTRGQQVTLRCSPKSGHDTVSWYQQALGQGPQFIFQYYEEEERQRGNFPDRFSGHQFPNYSSELNVNALLLGDSALYLCASSAQGLYGYTFGSGTRLTVV.

The V call is TRBV7-8, the J call TRBJ1-3; perhaps TRBD1 as D (6 bases). The germline V and J ends were trimmed by 4 bases and 0 bases, with 13 bases remaining between them. The germline V gene encodes CDR1 SGHVS and CDR2 FQNEAQ. This CDR3 comprises 16 residues. For the CDR3, the DNA is TGTGCCAGCAGCTCCGGGACATTGAGCTCTGGAAACACCATATATTTT. Protein product: CASSSGTLSSGNTIYF.

The J gene is TRBJ2-4, the V gene TRBV4-1, with D possibly matching TRBD1 (5 bases). Trimming took 4 bases from V and 0 from J, leaving 10 bases between them. Germline-derived CDR1 and CDR2 are MGHRA and YSYEKL. The CDR3 covers 15 residues. CDR3 loop: CASSPRVLAKNIQYF. As DNA, the CDR3 is TGCGCCAGCAGCCCCAGGGTACTAGCCAAAAACATTCAGTACTTC.

This rearrangement joins TRBV29-1 to TRBJ2-2, with a tentative D call TRBD1 (5 bases). Germline V gene sequence: CDR1 SQVTM, CDR2 ANQGSEA. With 4 bases removed from V and 0 bases from J, the gap between germline ends came to 15 bases. The CDR3 is 16 residues long. CDR3 DNA: TGCAGCGTTGGACGACCTGGGGCCGCGAACACCGGGGAGCTGTTTTTT. Its protein product is CSVGRPGAANTGELFF.

This clone occurred a few times. The chain carries TRBV25-1 and TRBJ2-7; perhaps TRBD1 as D (5 bases). The CDR3 loop spans 13 amino acids. V was shortened by 4 bases and J by 3 bases, with 10 bases between the two germline ends. Germline CDR1 is MGHDK and CDR2 is SYGVNS. As DNA, the CDR3 is TGTGCCAGCAGTGCGTCAGGGAACTACGAGCAGTACTTC. Translated, it gives CASSASGNYEQYF.

The chain is built from TRBV7-8 and TRBJ1-1, with 8 bases fitting TRBD1. Germline V gene sequence: CDR1 SGHVS, CDR2 FQNEAQ. The CDR3 is 16 amino acids. V lost 2 bases to trimming and J lost 10 bases; unmatched junction nucleotides: 15. This CDR3 reads CASSLSTGQVLSGAFF. Here the CDR3 DNA reads TGTGCCAGCAGCTTATCAACGGGACAGGTCCTATCGGGAGCTTTCTTT.

This clone was picked up one time. The chain has TRBV19 and TRBJ2-1, with 7 bases matching TRBD1. V was pared by 1 base and J by 8 bases, with 11 bases of the junction left unmatched. This CDR3 is built from 16 residues. Germline loops: CDR1 LNHDA, CDR2 SQIVND (reference sequence). In DNA, the CDR3 is TGTGCCAGTAGTATAGTGTCGAGGGGGCTTATAGATGAGCAGTTCTTC. This sequence encodes CASSIVSRGLIDEQFF.

The rearrangement uses TRBV29-1 and TRBJ2-3; TRBD2 aligns across 15 bases. The J segment lost 2 bases and the V segment lost 4 bases, leaving 4 bases of the junction unmatched. CDR1 SQVTM and CDR2 ANQGSEA come from the germline V gene. The CDR3 length is 16 residues. CDR3 nucleotide sequence: TGCAGCGTTGCCGGGACTAGCGGGGGGAACACAGATACGCAGTATTTT. Translating it yields CSVAGTSGGNTDTQYF.

The genes are TRBV7-9 and TRBJ2-7; 9 positions match TRBD1. V dropped 5 bases and J dropped 4; count of bases not matched to a gene: 6. Germline V CDR1 and CDR2: SEHNR, FQNEAQ (reference sequence). This CDR3 is 14 amino acids long. CDR3 residues: CASSHRDRAYEQYF. CDR3 bases: TGTGCCAGCAGCCACCGGGACAGGGCATACGAGCAGTACTTC.

The CDR3 DNA reads as TGCAGCGCACAGCTTTCAGGGACAGATACGCAGTATTTT. Residues: CSAQLSGTDTQYF. This chain joins TRBV29-1 and TRBJ2-3; D possibly corresponds to TRBD1 (5 bases). This CDR3 region has 13 residues. The V end lost 7 bases, the J end lost 3 bases, and 14 bases lay between the germline ends. Germline V CDR1 and CDR2: SQVTM, ANQGSEA.

Comments on this clone: Other nucleotide sequences from this sample produce the same CDR3. The chain joins TRBV28 to TRBJ1-2; the match to TRBD1 covers 9 bases. The CDR3 extends over 14 amino acids. V shed 6 bases, J shed 4 bases, and the junction held 6 bases outside the gene matches. CDR1 is MDHEN, CDR2 SYDVKM, per germline. This chain's CDR3 is CASSFGQGFYGYTF. CDR3 nucleotide sequence: TGTGCCAGCAGCTTCGGACAGGGGTTCTATGGCTACACCTTC.

This clone was seen a handful of times. This sequence joins TRBV6-5 and TRBJ2-7; D is ambiguous. Germline CDR1 is MNHEY and CDR2 is SVGAGI. The CDR3 spans 12 residues. Trimming took 4 bases from V and 1 from J, leaving 5 bases between them. CDR3 sequence (DNA): TGTGCCAGCAGTTCCCAGTCCTACGAGCAGTACTTC. This translates into CASSSQSYEQYF.

This clone has more than one count but fewer than ten. The gene calls are TRBV2 and TRBJ1-2; no definite D call. Germline assignment: CDR1 SNHLY and CDR2 FYNNEI. The CDR3 has 12 residues. Trimming took 3 bases from V and 3 from J, leaving 5 bases between them. In nucleotides, the CDR3 is TGTGCCAGCAGTGACGGGGACTATGGCTACACCTTC. This translates into CASSDGDYGYTF.

V usage is TRBV11-3 and J usage is TRBJ1-6; D call uncertain. The germline V and J ends were trimmed by 3 bases and 7 bases, with 7 bases remaining between them. Germline CDR1 reads SGHNT; CDR2 reads YENEEA. There are 13 residues in the CDR3. In nucleotides, the CDR3 is TGTGCCAGCAGCTTTCAGGCAAATTCACCCCTCCACTTT. This encodes CASSFQANSPLHF.

In its sample, this clone was seen a few times. The V gene is TRBV5-1, the J gene TRBJ2-2; tentative D call: TRBD1 (5 bases). CDR3 length equals 15 residues. Per the germline V gene, CDR1 is SGHRS and CDR2 is YFSETQ. V was clipped by 0 bases and J by 1 base, with 7 bases between them. In nucleotides, the CDR3 is TGCGCCAGCAGCTTGGGCAGGGTGAACACCGGGGAGCTGTTTTTT. Its translation is CASSLGRVNTGELFF.

As regards this clone: This sample also contains other DNA sequences that code for the same CDR3. The J gene is TRBJ2-1, the V gene TRBV7-2; D is unclear. The germline CDR1 and CDR2 sequences are SGHTA and FQGNSA. CDR3 length: 11 residues. V was shortened by 7 bases and J by 4 bases, with 5 bases between the two germline ends. CDR3 loop: CASTPYNEQFF. DNA for the CDR3: TGTGCCAGCACCCCTTACAATGAGCAGTTCTTC.

The CDR3 loop reads CASRDRGHGGELFF. The CDR3 bases are TGTGCCAGTAGGGACAGGGGGCATGGCGGGGAGCTGTTTTTT. The chain employs TRBV6-6 and TRBJ2-2, with 12 bases matching TRBD1. The CDR3 length is 14 residues. Germline V gives CDR1 MNHNY, CDR2 SVGAGI (reference sequence). V shed 9 bases and J 7 bases; nucleotides not matched to a gene: 6.